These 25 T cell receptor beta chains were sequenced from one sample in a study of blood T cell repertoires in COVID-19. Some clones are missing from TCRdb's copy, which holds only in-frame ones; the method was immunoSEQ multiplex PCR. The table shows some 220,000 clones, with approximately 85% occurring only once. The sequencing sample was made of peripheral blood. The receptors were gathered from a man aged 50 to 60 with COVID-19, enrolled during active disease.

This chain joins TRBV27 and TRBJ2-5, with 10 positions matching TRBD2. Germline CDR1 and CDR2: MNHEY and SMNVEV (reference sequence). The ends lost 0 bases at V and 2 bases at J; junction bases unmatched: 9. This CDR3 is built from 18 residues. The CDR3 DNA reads TGTGCCAGCAGTTTATCGTCCGTCGGACTAGCGGCACAAGAGACCCAGTACTTC. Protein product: CASSLSSVGLAAQETQYF.

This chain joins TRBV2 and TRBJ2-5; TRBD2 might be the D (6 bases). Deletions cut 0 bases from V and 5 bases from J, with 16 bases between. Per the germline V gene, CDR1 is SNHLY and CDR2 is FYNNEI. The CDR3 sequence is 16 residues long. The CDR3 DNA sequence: TGTGCCAGCAGTGAAGCGGAGGAGGCGGAGGGCGAGACCCAGTACTTC. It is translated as CASSEAEEAEGETQYF.

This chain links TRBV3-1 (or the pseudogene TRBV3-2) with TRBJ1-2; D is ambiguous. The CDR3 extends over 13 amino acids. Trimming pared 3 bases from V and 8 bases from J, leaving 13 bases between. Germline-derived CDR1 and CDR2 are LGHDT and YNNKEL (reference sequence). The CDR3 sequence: CASSHETSRGYTF. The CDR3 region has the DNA TGTGCCAGCAGCCACGAAACCTCGAGGGGCTACACCTTC.

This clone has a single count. The CDR3 DNA reads as TGTGCCAGCAGTTGGCGCAGGGATACTGAAGCTTTCTTT. This encodes CASSWRRDTEAFF. The V call is TRBV6-5, the J call TRBJ1-1; D may be TRBD1 (5 bases). V was trimmed by 4 bases and J by 5 bases, leaving 11 bases between them. This CDR3 contains 13 residues. Germline V gives CDR1 MNHEY, CDR2 SVGAGI.

As DNA, the CDR3 is TGTGCCAGTAGTCCCGGGGGGGTAGATACGCAGTATTTT. It encodes CASSPGGVDTQYF. This chain connects TRBV2 to TRBJ2-3; TRBD2 matches at 8 bases. Germline values: CDR1 SNHLY, CDR2 FYNNEI. CDR3 length: 13 amino acids. V shed 9 bases and J 5 bases; nucleotides not matched to a gene: 7.

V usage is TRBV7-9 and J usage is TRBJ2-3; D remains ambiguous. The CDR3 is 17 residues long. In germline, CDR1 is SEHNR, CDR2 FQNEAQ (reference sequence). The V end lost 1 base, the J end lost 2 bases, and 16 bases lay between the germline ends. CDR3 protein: CASSLGQTLFDTDTQYF. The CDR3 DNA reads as TGTGCCAGCAGCTTAGGTCAGACTTTATTTGACACAGATACGCAGTATTTT.

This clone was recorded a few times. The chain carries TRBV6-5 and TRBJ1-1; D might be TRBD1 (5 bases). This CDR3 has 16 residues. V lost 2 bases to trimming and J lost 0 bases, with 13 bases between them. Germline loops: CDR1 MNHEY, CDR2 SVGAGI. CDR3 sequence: CASSYGSGLVNTEAFF. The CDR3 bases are TGTGCCAGCAGTTACGGATCAGGGCTCGTGAACACTGAAGCTTTCTTT.

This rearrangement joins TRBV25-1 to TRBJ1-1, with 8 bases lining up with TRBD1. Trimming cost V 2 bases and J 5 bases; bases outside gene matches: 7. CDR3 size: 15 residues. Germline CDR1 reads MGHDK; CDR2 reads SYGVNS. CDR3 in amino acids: CASSEPARGHTEAFF. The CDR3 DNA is TGTGCCAGCAGTGAACCGGCCAGGGGGCATACTGAAGCTTTCTTT.

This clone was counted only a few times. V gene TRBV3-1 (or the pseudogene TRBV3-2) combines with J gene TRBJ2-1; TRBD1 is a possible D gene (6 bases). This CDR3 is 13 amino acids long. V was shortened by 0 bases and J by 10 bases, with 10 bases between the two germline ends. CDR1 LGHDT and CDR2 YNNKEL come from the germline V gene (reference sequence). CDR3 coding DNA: TGTGCCAGCAGCCAAGAGGGGGCGAGGGAGCAGTTCTTC. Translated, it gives CASSQEGAREQFF.

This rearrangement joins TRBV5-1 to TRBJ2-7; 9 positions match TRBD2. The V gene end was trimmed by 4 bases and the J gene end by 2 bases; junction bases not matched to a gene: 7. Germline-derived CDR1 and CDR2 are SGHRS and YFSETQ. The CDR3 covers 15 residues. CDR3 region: CASSPGASGTYEQYF. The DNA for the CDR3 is TGCGCCAGCAGCCCGGGGGCTAGCGGGACCTACGAGCAGTACTTC.

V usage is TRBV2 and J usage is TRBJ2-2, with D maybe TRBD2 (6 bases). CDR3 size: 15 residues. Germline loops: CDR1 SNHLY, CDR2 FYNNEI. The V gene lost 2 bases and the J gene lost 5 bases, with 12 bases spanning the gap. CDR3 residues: CASSELVGGTGELFF. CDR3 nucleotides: TGTGCCAGCAGTGAATTGGTCGGGGGAACCGGGGAGCTGTTTTTT. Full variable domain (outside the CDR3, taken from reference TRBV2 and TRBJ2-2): EPEVTQTPSHQVTQMGQEVILRCVPISNHLYFYWYRQILGQKVEFLVSFYNNEISEKSEIFDDQFSVERPDGSNFTLKIRSTKLEDSAMYFCASSELVGGTGELFFGEGSRLTVL.

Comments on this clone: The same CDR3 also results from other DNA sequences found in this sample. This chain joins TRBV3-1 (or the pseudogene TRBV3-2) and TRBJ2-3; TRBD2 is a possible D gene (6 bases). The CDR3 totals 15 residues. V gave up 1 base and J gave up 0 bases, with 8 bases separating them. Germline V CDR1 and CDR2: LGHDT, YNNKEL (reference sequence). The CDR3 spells CASSQVGGSTDTQYF. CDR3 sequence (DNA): TGTGCCAGCAGCCAAGTGGGGGGAAGCACAGATACGCAGTATTTT.

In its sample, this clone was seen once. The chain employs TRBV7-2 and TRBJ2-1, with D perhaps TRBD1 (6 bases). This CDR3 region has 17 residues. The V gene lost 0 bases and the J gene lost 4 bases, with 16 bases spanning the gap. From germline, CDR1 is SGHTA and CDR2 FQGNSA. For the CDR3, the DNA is TGTGCCAGCAGCTTAGCCCTAGGGGGAAAGGGTTACAATGAGCAGTTCTTC. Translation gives CASSLALGGKGYNEQFF. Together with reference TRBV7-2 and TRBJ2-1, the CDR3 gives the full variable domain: GAGVSQSPSNKVTEKGKDVELRCDPISGHTALYWYRQSLGQGLEFLIYFQGNSAPDKSGLPSDRFSAERTGGSVSTLTIQRTQQEDSAVYLCASSLALGGKGYNEQFFGPGTRLTVL.

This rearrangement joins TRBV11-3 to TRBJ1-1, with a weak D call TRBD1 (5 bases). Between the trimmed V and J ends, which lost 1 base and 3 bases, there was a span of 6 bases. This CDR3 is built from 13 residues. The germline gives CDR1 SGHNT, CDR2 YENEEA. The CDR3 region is CASSLAGYTEAFF. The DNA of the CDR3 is TGTGCCAGCAGCTTAGCAGGGTACACTGAAGCTTTCTTT.

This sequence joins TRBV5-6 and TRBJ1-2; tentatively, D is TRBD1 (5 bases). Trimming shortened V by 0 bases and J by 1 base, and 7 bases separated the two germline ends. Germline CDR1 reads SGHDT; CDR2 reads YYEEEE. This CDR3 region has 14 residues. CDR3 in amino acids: CASSLAGFNYGYTF. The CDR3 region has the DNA TGTGCCAGCAGCTTGGCAGGGTTTAACTATGGCTACACCTTC.

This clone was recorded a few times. CDR3 residues: CASGPGQGYNEQFF. CDR3 sequence (DNA): TGTGCTAGTGGCCCAGGACAGGGATACAATGAGCAGTTCTTC. The rearrangement joins TRBV12-5 to TRBJ2-1, with 8 bases identical to TRBD1. V lost 6 bases, J lost 4 bases, and 5 bases stayed unmatched. The CDR3 length is 14 residues. Germline V lookup: CDR1 LGHNT, CDR2 FRNRAP.

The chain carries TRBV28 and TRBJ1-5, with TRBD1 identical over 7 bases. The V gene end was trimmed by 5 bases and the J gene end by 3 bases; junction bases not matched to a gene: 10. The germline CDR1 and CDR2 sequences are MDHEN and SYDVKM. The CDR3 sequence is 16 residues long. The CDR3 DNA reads TGTGCCAGCAGTCACGCTAGGACAGGTTACAATCAGCCCCAGCATTTT. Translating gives CASSHARTGYNQPQHF. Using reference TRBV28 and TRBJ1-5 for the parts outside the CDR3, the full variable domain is DVKVTQSSRYLVKRTGEKVFLECVQDMDHENMFWYRQDPGLGLRLIYFSYDVKMKEKGDIPEGYSVSREKKERFSLILESASTNQTSMYLCASSHARTGYNQPQHFGDGTRLSIL.

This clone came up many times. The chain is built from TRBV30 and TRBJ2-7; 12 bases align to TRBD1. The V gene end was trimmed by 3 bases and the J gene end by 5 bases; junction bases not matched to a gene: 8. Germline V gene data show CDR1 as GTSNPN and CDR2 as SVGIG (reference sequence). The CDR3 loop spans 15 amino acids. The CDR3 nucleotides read TGTGCCTGGAGACCCCTAGGGACAGGGGGCGACGAGCAGTACTTC. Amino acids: CAWRPLGTGGDEQYF. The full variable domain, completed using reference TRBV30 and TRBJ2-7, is SQTIHQWPATLVQPVGSPLSLECTVEGTSNPNLYWYRQAAGRGLQLLFYSVGIGQISSEVPQNLSASRPQDRQFILSSKKLLLSDSGFYLCAWRPLGTGGDEQYFGPGTRLTVT.

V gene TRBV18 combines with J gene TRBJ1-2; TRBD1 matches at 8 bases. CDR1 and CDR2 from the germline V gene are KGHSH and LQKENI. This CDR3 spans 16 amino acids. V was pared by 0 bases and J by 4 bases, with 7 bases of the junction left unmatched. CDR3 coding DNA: TGTGCCAGCTCACCACCAGTGGCAGGGGGCTCCTATGGCTACACCTTC. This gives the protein CASSPPVAGGSYGYTF.

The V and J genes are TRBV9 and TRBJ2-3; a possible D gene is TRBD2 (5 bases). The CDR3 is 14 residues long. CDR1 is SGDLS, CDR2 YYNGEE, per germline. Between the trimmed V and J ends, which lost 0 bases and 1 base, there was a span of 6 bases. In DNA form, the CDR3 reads TGTGCCAGCAGCGTAGGAGCGGGCACAGATACGCAGTATTTT. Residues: CASSVGAGTDTQYF.

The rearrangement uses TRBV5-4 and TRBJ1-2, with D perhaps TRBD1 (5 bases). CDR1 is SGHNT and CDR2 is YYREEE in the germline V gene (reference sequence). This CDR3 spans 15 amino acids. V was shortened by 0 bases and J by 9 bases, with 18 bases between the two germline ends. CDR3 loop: CASSLAAGKEQSYTF. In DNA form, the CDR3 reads TGTGCCAGCAGCTTGGCGGCAGGGAAGGAACAAAGCTACACCTTC. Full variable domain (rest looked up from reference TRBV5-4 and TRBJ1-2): ETGVTQSPTHLIKTRGQQVTLRCSSQSGHNTVSWYQQALGQGPQFIFQYYREEENGRGNFPPRFSGLQFPNYSSELNVNALELDDSALYLCASSLAAGKEQSYTFGSGTRLTVV.

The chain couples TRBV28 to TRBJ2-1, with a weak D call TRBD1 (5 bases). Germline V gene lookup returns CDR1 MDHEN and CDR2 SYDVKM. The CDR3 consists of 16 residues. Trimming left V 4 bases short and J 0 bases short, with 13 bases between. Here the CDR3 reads CASSSLGQGSYNEQFF. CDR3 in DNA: TGTGCCAGCAGTTCCTTGGGTCAGGGCTCCTACAATGAGCAGTTCTTC.

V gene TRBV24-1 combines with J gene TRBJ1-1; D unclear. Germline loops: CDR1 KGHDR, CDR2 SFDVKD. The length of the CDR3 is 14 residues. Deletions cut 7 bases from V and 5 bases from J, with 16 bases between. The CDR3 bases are TGTGCCACCAGCTTCCGCGGGGTAAGAACTGAAGCTTTCTTT. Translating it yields CATSFRGVRTEAFF.

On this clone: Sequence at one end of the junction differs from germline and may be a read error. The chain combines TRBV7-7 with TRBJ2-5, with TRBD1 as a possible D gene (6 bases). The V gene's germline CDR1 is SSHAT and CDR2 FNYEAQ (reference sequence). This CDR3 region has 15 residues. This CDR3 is CASSPLLGAQETQYF. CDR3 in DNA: TGTGCTAGCAGCCCCCTGTTGGGGGCACAAGAGACCCAGTACTTC.

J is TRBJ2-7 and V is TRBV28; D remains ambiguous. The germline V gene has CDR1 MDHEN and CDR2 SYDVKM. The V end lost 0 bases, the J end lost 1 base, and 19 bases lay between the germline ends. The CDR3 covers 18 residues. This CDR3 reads CASSLWDSGQAISYEQYF. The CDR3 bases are TGTGCCAGCAGTTTATGGGATTCCGGTCAGGCCATATCCTACGAGCAGTACTTC.